This paragraph covers one T cell receptor beta chain sequence. Its antigen is unidentified. Within the sample, other DNA sequences also encode this same CDR3. These data belong to a study of shared clonotypes between healthy human individuals. Findings and caveats of the study: There were few donors, and this limited the genetic and exposure-history diversity represented.

TCRdb keeps only in-frame clones here, not all; method: immunoSEQ multiplex PCR. There are more than 2,000,000 clones in the sample; more than 90% occur only once, and 0.13% to 0.15% lies in the top ten. Sequencing was performed on naive CD4+ T cells sorted from blood. Subset denoted: CD45RA+ positively selected. This TCR was recovered from a young man in good health.

Here the CDR3 DNA reads TGCGCCAGCAGCTTGGGGGACGGGAGCAATCAGCCCCAGCATTTT. It specifies CASSLGDGSNQPQHF. The gene calls are TRBV5-1 and TRBJ1-5; weak D call: TRBD1 (5 bases). Germline CDR1 reads SGHRS; CDR2 reads YFSETQ. V dropped 0 bases and J dropped 1 base, with 8 bases sitting between them. The CDR3 is 15 residues long. Together with reference TRBV5-1 and TRBJ1-5, the CDR3 gives the full variable domain: KAGVTQTPRYLIKTRGQQVTLSCSPISGHRSVSWYQQTPGQGLQFLFEYFSETQRNKGNFPGRFSGRQFSNSRSEMNVSTLELGDSALYLCASSLGDGSNQPQHFGDGTRLSIL.